Following are 24 T cell receptor beta chains from one sample sequenced in a study of cytomegalovirus exposure and HLA in healthy donors (dated by TCRdb to 2016 to 2017). The protocol used for the library was the immunoSEQ multiplex PCR assay. A mixture of 60 forward primers for TCR Vbeta segments and 13 reverse primers for TCR Jbeta segments was used in the multiplex PCR. As stored in TCRdb, this immuneACCESS dataset retains in-frame rearrangements with V and J assigned. A fraction of the clones does not appear; measured against another copy, unresolved V genes explain less than half of the discrepancy, and the remainder lacks a known reason. The sample yields approximately 110,000 clones; almost 70% were counted once. The ten largest clones take up 3.2% of the sample. Sequencing used PBMCs. These receptors were collected from a young man in good health and CMV-seronegative.

This chain links TRBV30 with TRBJ2-5; 10 bases align to TRBD1. V was clipped by 0 bases and J by 6 bases; unmatched bases: 7. Germline CDR1 is GTSNPN and CDR2 is SVGIG (reference sequence). The CDR3 is 15 residues long. In nucleotides, the CDR3 is TGTGCCTGGAGTGTACGGGACAGGGGCTGGAAGACCCAGTACTTC. Its translation is CAWSVRDRGWKTQYF.

This clone was picked up one time. The chain joins TRBV28 to TRBJ2-3, with D tentatively TRBD2 (5 bases). The germline V gene has CDR1 MDHEN and CDR2 SYDVKM. V shed 3 bases and J shed 2 bases, with 18 bases lying between them. The CDR3 is 17 residues long. The chain's CDR3 is CASSFSQAGAFTDTQYF. In DNA, the CDR3 is TGTGCCAGCAGTTTCAGTCAGGCGGGCGCGTTCACAGATACGCAGTATTTT.

The rearrangement links TRBV30 to TRBJ2-7; a weak D match, TRBD1 (6 bases). With 4 bases removed from V and 5 bases from J, the gap between germline ends came to 21 bases. The CDR3 runs to 15 residues. Germline V gives CDR1 GTSNPN, CDR2 SVGIG (reference sequence). The DNA of the CDR3 is TGTGCCTGGACGGTTTCGGTGTACAGGGCTCACGAGCAGTACTTC. Translating gives CAWTVSVYRAHEQYF.

This chain joins TRBV27 and TRBJ1-5; D is possibly TRBD1 (5 bases). Trimming cost V 6 bases and J 2 bases, with 20 bases left between them. This CDR3 contains 17 residues. Germline V gives CDR1 MNHEY, CDR2 SMNVEV (reference sequence). CDR3 nucleotide sequence: TGTGCCAGCAGGCGGGACGGCACTGGGCTTGGCAATCAGCCCCAGCATTTT. Encoded protein: CASRRDGTGLGNQPQHF.

The chain combines TRBV5-1 with TRBJ2-1; 8 positions agree with TRBD1. V shed 0 bases and J 7 bases; nucleotides not matched to a gene: 6. The CDR3 is 15 residues long. Germline CDR1 SGHRS, CDR2 YFSETQ. The CDR3 loop is CASSLVGDRTNEQFF. CDR3 in DNA: TGCGCCAGCAGCTTGGTCGGGGACAGGACGAATGAGCAGTTCTTC. The complete variable domain, with remaining parts taken from reference TRBV5-1 and TRBJ2-1, reads KAGVTQTPRYLIKTRGQQVTLSCSPISGHRSVSWYQQTPGQGLQFLFEYFSETQRNKGNFPGRFSGRQFSNSRSEMNVSTLELGDSALYLCASSLVGDRTNEQFFGPGTRLTVL.

The chain couples TRBV15 to TRBJ1-1, with unresolved D. Germline values: CDR1 LNHNV, CDR2 YYDKDF (reference sequence). The CDR3 is 13 residues long. V was shortened by 4 bases and J by 6 bases, with 12 bases between the two germline ends. CDR3 protein: CATSTRLASEAFF. For the CDR3, the DNA is TGTGCCACCAGCACCCGCCTGGCCTCTGAAGCTTTCTTT. The whole variable domain, remainder taken from reference TRBV15 and TRBJ1-1, is DAMVIQNPRYQVTQFGKPVTLSCSQTLNHNVMYWYQQKSSQAPKLLFHYYDKDFNNEADTPDNFQSRRPNTSFCFLDIRSPGLGDTAMYLCATSTRLASEAFFGQGTRLTVV.

In its sample, this clone was seen once. The chain carries TRBV9 and TRBJ2-7; 8 bases fit TRBD1. This CDR3 region has 14 residues. The germline V gene has CDR1 SGDLS and CDR2 YYNGEE. V was clipped by 1 base and J by 2 bases; unmatched bases: 2. The DNA for the CDR3 is TGTGCCAGCAGCGTACAGGGGGCTACCTACGAGCAGTACTTC. Translated: CASSVQGATYEQYF.

This chain links TRBV18 with TRBJ2-1; TRBD2 matches 10 bases. With 8 bases clipped from V and 7 bases from J, the junction kept 5 bases outside the gene matches. The CDR3 spans 13 residues. Germline CDR1 and CDR2: KGHSH and LQKENI. The CDR3 spells CASTQGLANEQFF. The CDR3 coding sequence is TGTGCCAGCACACAGGGACTAGCGAATGAGCAGTTCTTC.

V and J are TRBV28 and TRBJ2-5; tentatively, D is TRBD2 (6 bases). Germline-derived CDR1 and CDR2 are MDHEN and SYDVKM. The ends were cut back, 6 bases at V and 5 bases at J, with 19 bases in the middle. This CDR3 has 15 residues. CDR3 bases: TGTGCCAGCAGGCCGGCAGGGTTTGGAGGGGAGACCCAGTACTTC. Translation: CASRPAGFGGETQYF.

This clone was counted a few times. The J gene is TRBJ2-2, the V gene TRBV6-5, with D hard to call. The germline V gene has CDR1 MNHEY and CDR2 SVGAGI. This CDR3 contains 15 residues. Deletions cut 2 bases from V and 7 bases from J, with 14 bases between. CDR3 coding DNA: TGTGCCAGCAGTTACACCTGGTCGTCCGGCGGGGAGCTGTTTTTT. Translated, it gives CASSYTWSSGGELFF.

This chain joins TRBV4-2 and TRBJ2-3; a possible D gene is TRBD2 (5 bases). Trimming left V 2 bases short and J 4 bases short, with 22 bases between. Germline values: CDR1 LGHNA, CDR2 YNFKEQ. The CDR3 loop spans 18 amino acids. The CDR3 loop is CASSQSPGLRSEADTQYF. The CDR3 DNA reads TGTGCCAGCAGCCAAAGCCCGGGGTTGCGTAGTGAGGCAGATACGCAGTATTTT.

In its sample, this clone was seen once. The rearrangement links TRBV6-5 to TRBJ2-7, with 12 bases identical to TRBD1. The ends lost 10 bases at V and 5 bases at J; junction bases unmatched: 12. Germline assignment: CDR1 MNHEY and CDR2 SVGAGI. The CDR3 has 15 amino acids. In nucleotides, the CDR3 is TGTGCCACCCAACCCCCGGGACAGGGGGCAAACGAGCAGTACTTC. Translated: CATQPPGQGANEQYF.

The genes are TRBV7-9 and TRBJ2-5; 9 bases are shared with TRBD1. Looked up from germline, CDR1 is SEHNR and CDR2 is FQNEAQ (reference sequence). The J segment lost 3 bases and the V segment lost 5 bases, leaving 7 bases of the junction unmatched. The CDR3 is made up of 15 amino acids. As DNA, the CDR3 is TGTGCCAGCAGCCTGGGACAGGGAATCAAAGAGACCCAGTACTTC. Translation gives CASSLGQGIKETQYF.

This chain links TRBV6-5 with TRBJ2-7, with 9 bases fitting TRBD1. The ends lost 5 bases at V and 0 bases at J; junction bases unmatched: 5. The V gene's germline CDR1 is MNHEY and CDR2 SVGAGI. The CDR3 spans 15 residues. CDR3 sequence: CASSPGQGYSYEQYF. CDR3 coding DNA: TGTGCCAGCAGTCCTGGACAGGGGTACTCCTACGAGCAGTACTTC.

This clone has more than one count but fewer than ten. V usage is TRBV11-2 and J usage is TRBJ2-5; D is perhaps TRBD1 (5 bases). This CDR3 is 16 amino acids long. The V and J ends lost 1 base and 9 bases respectively, with 21 bases between them. CDR1 and CDR2 from the germline V gene are SGHAT and FQNNGV. The CDR3 loop reads CASSLALSLQQGAQYF. The CDR3 DNA is TGTGCCAGCAGCTTAGCCCTATCACTACAGCAGGGCGCCCAGTACTTC.

The chain uses TRBV7-2 and TRBJ2-7; D perhaps matches TRBD2 (5 bases). The CDR3 extends over 13 amino acids. Trimming removed 5 bases from V and 3 bases from J, with 11 bases in between. Germline CDR1 is SGHTA and CDR2 is FQGNSA. The DNA of the CDR3 is TGTGCCAGCAGCCTCACTAGGGTCTACGAGCAGTACTTC. This codes for CASSLTRVYEQYF. Full variable domain (outside the CDR3, taken from reference TRBV7-2 and TRBJ2-7): GAGVSQSPSNKVTEKGKDVELRCDPISGHTALYWYRQSLGQGLEFLIYFQGNSAPDKSGLPSDRFSAERTGGSVSTLTIQRTQQEDSAVYLCASSLTRVYEQYFGPGTRLTVT.

This rearrangement joins TRBV5-1 to TRBJ2-3, with D tentatively TRBD2 (5 bases). CDR1 is SGHRS and CDR2 is YFSETQ in the germline V gene. The CDR3 loop spans 14 amino acids. Trimming removed 0 bases at V and 3 bases at J, with 8 bases between. This CDR3 is CASSLGRGTDTQYF. The CDR3, as DNA: TGCGCCAGCAGCTTGGGCAGAGGGACAGATACGCAGTATTTT.

V and J are TRBV4-3 and TRBJ2-7; 7 nucleotides align to TRBD2. The trim removed 0 bases at V and 1 base at J, leaving 6 bases unmatched. Germline V CDR1 and CDR2: LGHNA, YSLEER. This CDR3 region has 16 residues. This CDR3 is CASSQDRLAVSYEQYF. CDR3 nucleotides: TGCGCCAGCAGCCAAGATCGACTAGCAGTATCCTACGAGCAGTACTTC.

The chain has TRBV28 and TRBJ1-2, with 9 bases fitting TRBD1. Germline CDR1 MDHEN, CDR2 SYDVKM. V lost 11 bases, J lost 5 bases, and 15 bases stayed unmatched. The CDR3 runs to 15 residues. The CDR3 DNA follows: TGTGCCGTTAATGACAGGGGGAGACTAATGTATGGCTACACCTTC. Residues: CAVNDRGRLMYGYTF.

The chain combines TRBV4-3 with TRBJ2-7; D is possibly TRBD1 (6 bases). In germline, CDR1 is LGHNA, CDR2 YSLEER. V was trimmed by 1 base and J by 5 bases, leaving 12 bases between them. The CDR3 is made up of 14 amino acids. DNA for the CDR3: TGCGCCAGCAGCCAAGGAATAAGGGGGAACGAGCAGTACTTC. Protein: CASSQGIRGNEQYF.

The rearrangement joins TRBV11-2 to TRBJ1-5, with 8 bases fitting TRBD1. After removal of 5 bases from V and 1 base from J, the junction contained 7 bases not matched to a gene. Germline CDR1 and CDR2: SGHAT and FQNNGV. The CDR3 consists of 16 residues. CDR3: CASSPQQGVSNQPQHF. CDR3 coding DNA: TGTGCCAGCAGCCCTCAACAGGGGGTAAGCAATCAGCCCCAGCATTTT.

The rearrangement joins TRBV5-4 to TRBJ2-7, with D tentatively TRBD2 (7 bases). Deletions cut 2 bases from V and 0 bases from J, with 21 bases between. The CDR3 sequence is 18 residues long. Germline loops: CDR1 SGHNT, CDR2 YYREEE (reference sequence). CDR3: CASSLWGRGGFSSYEQYF. CDR3 DNA: TGTGCCAGCAGCTTATGGGGCAGGGGAGGGTTCAGCTCCTACGAGCAGTACTTC.

The V gene is TRBV11-2, the J gene TRBJ2-2; 9 bases map to TRBD1. CDR3 length: 18 amino acids. CDR1 and CDR2 from the germline V gene are SGHAT and FQNNGV. V gave up 5 bases and J gave up 0 bases; unmatched junction bases: 10. CDR3 amino acids: CASSKNRGPKTNTGELFF. For the CDR3, the DNA is TGTGCCAGCAGCAAGAACAGGGGGCCAAAGACGAACACCGGGGAGCTGTTTTTT.

This clone was detected a few times. This chain uses TRBV5-8 with TRBJ1-3; D gene ambiguous. This CDR3 has 14 amino acids. CDR1 SGHTS and CDR2 YDEGEE come from the germline V gene. Trimming removed 0 bases from V and 1 base from J, with 5 bases in between. This chain's CDR3 is CASSLVGSGNTIYF. Here the CDR3 DNA reads TGTGCCAGCAGCTTGGTCGGGTCTGGAAACACCATATATTTT.